Sequencing of this T cell receptor (beta chain) was carried out in a study of graft-versus-host responses after intestinal transplantation. Across the whole study: Anti-thymocyte globulin induction preceded three to four years of tacrolimus and steroid maintenance in all recipients.

This clone was found a few times. Plates contained about 200,000 CFSE-labeled responder cells and about 200,000 irradiated, violet-dye-labeled stimulator cells. Study conclusions and caveats: Investigators detected GvH clones in recipient marrow, with some emerging earlier in ileum or blood.

This table comes from immunoSEQ multiplex PCR, and its TCRdb copy is limited to in-frame clones, with some not included. This table holds 20,000 to 25,000 clones, over 35% found once. This sequence originates from a human patient who was an organ donor for intestinal transplantation. The sequencing here drew on alloreactive CD8+ T cells from a mixed lymphocyte reaction culture, taken before transplantation. Subset noted: CFSE-low proliferating T cells sorted from approximately 6-day pre-transplant mixed lymphocyte reaction (GvH or HvG direction).

In DNA form, the CDR3 reads TGTGCCAGCAGTGAAAACAGAGCTAACTATGGCTACACCTTC. The encoded protein is CASSENRANYGYTF. The J gene is TRBJ1-2, the V gene TRBV6-1; D unresolved. Germline assignment: CDR1 MNHNS and CDR2 SASEGT. CDR3 length equals 14 residues. V shed 2 bases and J shed 0 bases, with 7 bases lying between them.